This T cell receptor beta chain was identified during a study of cytotoxic CD8 clonotypes in ibrutinib-treated CLL. Across the whole study: Researchers reported about a dozen relapsed/refractory and fewer than 16 treatment-naive patients, around 17 of them IGHV unmutated. Recorded responses included around 24 partial and 2 complete; following median around 73 months, 14 stayed remitted and roughly 12 progressed. Study-level findings and limits: Under therapy, public clonotypes either contracted or stayed stable, and they were uncommon. Baseline clonality was higher than in age-matched healthy donors and moved in step with circulating CD8+ T-cell counts.

V lost 5 bases to trimming and J lost 5 bases; unmatched junction nucleotides: 7. Germline V lookup: CDR1 SGHVS, CDR2 FNYEAQ. The CDR3 extends over 15 amino acids. Using immunoSEQ multiplex PCR, the repertoire was profiled, and TCRdb retains in-frame clones only, with some absent. The table includes nearly 300,000 clones, roughly three quarters detected once. This clone was found a few times. Antigen: not known. The genes are TRBV7-6 and TRBJ2-1, with 9 bases fitting TRBD2. The sample here was PBMCs, taken at disease progression, from a patient treated with ibrutinib. This TCR was sampled from a human donor with chronic lymphocytic leukemia. This CDR3 reads CASSKAGGHNNEQFF. Written as DNA, the CDR3 is TGTGCCAGCAGCAAAGCGGGAGGACATAACAATGAGCAGTTCTTC.